The next 10 T cell receptor beta chains were all read from a single sample in a study of cytomegalovirus exposure and HLA in healthy donors. 13 Jbeta primers and 60 Vbeta primers were used for the PCR. The method was immunoSEQ multiplex PCR; TCRdb's version includes in-frame clones alone and lacks a portion of them. The table lists 200,000 to 250,000 clones, over 65% of them singletons. Sequenced sample: PBMCs. Receptors originate from a human donor in good health.

V gene TRBV7-3 combines with J gene TRBJ2-2; D perhaps matches TRBD2 (6 bases). V shed 0 bases and J shed 3 bases, with 11 bases lying between them. The V gene's germline CDR1 is SGHTA and CDR2 FQGTGA. The CDR3 length is 16 residues. The chain's CDR3 is CASSLTSGAHTGELFF. The CDR3 DNA reads TGTGCCAGCAGCTTAACTAGCGGAGCCCACACCGGGGAGCTGTTTTTT.

J is TRBJ2-3 and V is TRBV12-2; TRBD2, the table's D call, lacks a check against the DNA. TRBV12-2 is a pseudogene segment. The CDR3 sequence is 22 residues long. DNA for the CDR3: TGTGCAAGTCGCCGCAGGGGACTAGCGGAAACCCAGAGGGGTCCCTACACAGATACGCAGTATTTT. It specifies CASRRRGLAETQRGPYTDTQYF.

This rearrangement joins TRBV11-2 to TRBJ2-5; possibly TRBD1 for D (6 bases). The germline CDR1 and CDR2 sequences are SGHAT and FQNNGV. The germline V and J ends were trimmed by 1 base and 0 bases, with 9 bases remaining between them. The CDR3 contains 15 residues. CDR3 coding DNA: TGTGCCAGCAGCTTAGGGGGGCAGAACCAAGAGACCCAGTACTTC. This sequence encodes CASSLGGQNQETQYF.

CDR3 DNA: TGTGCCAGCAGCCCCTTGCATTCCGGGAACTACGAGCAGTACTTC. Protein sequence: CASSPLHSGNYEQYF. The V gene is TRBV2, the J gene TRBJ2-7; a weak D match, TRBD2 (5 bases). Germline CDR1 reads SNHLY; CDR2 reads FYNNEI. The CDR3 extends over 15 amino acids. V was trimmed by 6 bases and J by 3 bases, leaving 18 bases between them.

V usage is TRBV7-9 and J usage is TRBJ2-5, with 8 bases matching TRBD1. V lost 7 bases to trimming and J lost 2 bases; unmatched junction nucleotides: 6. The germline V gene has CDR1 SEHNR and CDR2 FQNEAQ (reference sequence). The CDR3 length is 14 residues. The DNA for the CDR3 is TGTGCCAGCAAGATCGGGACAGGACAAGAGACCCAGTACTTC. Amino acids: CASKIGTGQETQYF.

The CDR3 loop is CASSLGDRVNYGYTF. The CDR3 region has the DNA TGTGCCAGCAGTTTAGGGGACAGGGTTAACTATGGCTACACCTTC. This sequence joins TRBV28 and TRBJ1-2; 9 bases match TRBD1. The CDR3 has 15 residues. With V trimmed by 2 bases and J by 1 base, 2 bases remained unmatched. Germline-derived CDR1 and CDR2 are MDHEN and SYDVKM.

This rearrangement joins TRBV18 to TRBJ1-2, with 8 bases matching TRBD1. CDR3 length: 15 residues. Germline V gene data show CDR1 as KGHSH and CDR2 as LQKENI. The J segment lost 3 bases and the V segment lost 1 base, leaving 4 bases of the junction unmatched. CDR3 bases: TGTGCCAGCTCACCACGAGACAGGGGTGACTATGGCTACACCTTC. It yields the protein CASSPRDRGDYGYTF.

V and J are TRBV5-1 and TRBJ2-1; a weak D match, TRBD2 (5 bases). Trimming took 4 bases from V and 3 from J, leaving 5 bases between them. The CDR3 totals 12 residues. Germline CDR1 is SGHRS and CDR2 is YFSETQ. The CDR3 is CASSTSYNEQFF. CDR3 nucleotide sequence: TGCGCCAGCAGCACTAGCTACAATGAGCAGTTCTTC.

The table lists this clone with a few counts. Other DNA sequences in this specimen translate into the identical CDR3. V gene TRBV7-3 combines with J gene TRBJ2-4; 10 bases agree with TRBD1. The CDR3 has 16 amino acids. J gave up 11 bases and V 1 base, and 11 bases lay outside the gene matches. Germline CDR1 reads SGHTA; CDR2 reads FQGTGA. Written as DNA, the CDR3 is TGTGCCAGCAGCTTAATACCTACAACGGACAGGGGGGTTCAGTACTTC. Translation: CASSLIPTTDRGVQYF. The variable domain in full, completed from reference TRBV7-3 and TRBJ2-4, reads GAGVSQTPSNKVTEKGKYVELRCDPISGHTALYWYRQSLGQGPEFLIYFQGTGAADDSGLPNDRFFAVRPEGSVSTLKIQRTERGDSAVYLCASSLIPTTDRGVQYFGAGTRLSVL.

As concerns this clone: Other DNA variants within this sample encode the same CDR3. The chain is built from TRBV19 and TRBJ2-7; 10 nucleotides line up with TRBD1. Germline loops: CDR1 LNHDA, CDR2 SQIVND (reference sequence). The CDR3 has 14 amino acids. The V segment lost 3 bases and the J segment 3 bases; nucleotides outside the gene matches: 2. For the CDR3, the DNA is TGTGCCAGTAGTATCGGGGACAGGGGCTACGAGCAGTACTTC. Its protein is CASSIGDRGYEQYF.